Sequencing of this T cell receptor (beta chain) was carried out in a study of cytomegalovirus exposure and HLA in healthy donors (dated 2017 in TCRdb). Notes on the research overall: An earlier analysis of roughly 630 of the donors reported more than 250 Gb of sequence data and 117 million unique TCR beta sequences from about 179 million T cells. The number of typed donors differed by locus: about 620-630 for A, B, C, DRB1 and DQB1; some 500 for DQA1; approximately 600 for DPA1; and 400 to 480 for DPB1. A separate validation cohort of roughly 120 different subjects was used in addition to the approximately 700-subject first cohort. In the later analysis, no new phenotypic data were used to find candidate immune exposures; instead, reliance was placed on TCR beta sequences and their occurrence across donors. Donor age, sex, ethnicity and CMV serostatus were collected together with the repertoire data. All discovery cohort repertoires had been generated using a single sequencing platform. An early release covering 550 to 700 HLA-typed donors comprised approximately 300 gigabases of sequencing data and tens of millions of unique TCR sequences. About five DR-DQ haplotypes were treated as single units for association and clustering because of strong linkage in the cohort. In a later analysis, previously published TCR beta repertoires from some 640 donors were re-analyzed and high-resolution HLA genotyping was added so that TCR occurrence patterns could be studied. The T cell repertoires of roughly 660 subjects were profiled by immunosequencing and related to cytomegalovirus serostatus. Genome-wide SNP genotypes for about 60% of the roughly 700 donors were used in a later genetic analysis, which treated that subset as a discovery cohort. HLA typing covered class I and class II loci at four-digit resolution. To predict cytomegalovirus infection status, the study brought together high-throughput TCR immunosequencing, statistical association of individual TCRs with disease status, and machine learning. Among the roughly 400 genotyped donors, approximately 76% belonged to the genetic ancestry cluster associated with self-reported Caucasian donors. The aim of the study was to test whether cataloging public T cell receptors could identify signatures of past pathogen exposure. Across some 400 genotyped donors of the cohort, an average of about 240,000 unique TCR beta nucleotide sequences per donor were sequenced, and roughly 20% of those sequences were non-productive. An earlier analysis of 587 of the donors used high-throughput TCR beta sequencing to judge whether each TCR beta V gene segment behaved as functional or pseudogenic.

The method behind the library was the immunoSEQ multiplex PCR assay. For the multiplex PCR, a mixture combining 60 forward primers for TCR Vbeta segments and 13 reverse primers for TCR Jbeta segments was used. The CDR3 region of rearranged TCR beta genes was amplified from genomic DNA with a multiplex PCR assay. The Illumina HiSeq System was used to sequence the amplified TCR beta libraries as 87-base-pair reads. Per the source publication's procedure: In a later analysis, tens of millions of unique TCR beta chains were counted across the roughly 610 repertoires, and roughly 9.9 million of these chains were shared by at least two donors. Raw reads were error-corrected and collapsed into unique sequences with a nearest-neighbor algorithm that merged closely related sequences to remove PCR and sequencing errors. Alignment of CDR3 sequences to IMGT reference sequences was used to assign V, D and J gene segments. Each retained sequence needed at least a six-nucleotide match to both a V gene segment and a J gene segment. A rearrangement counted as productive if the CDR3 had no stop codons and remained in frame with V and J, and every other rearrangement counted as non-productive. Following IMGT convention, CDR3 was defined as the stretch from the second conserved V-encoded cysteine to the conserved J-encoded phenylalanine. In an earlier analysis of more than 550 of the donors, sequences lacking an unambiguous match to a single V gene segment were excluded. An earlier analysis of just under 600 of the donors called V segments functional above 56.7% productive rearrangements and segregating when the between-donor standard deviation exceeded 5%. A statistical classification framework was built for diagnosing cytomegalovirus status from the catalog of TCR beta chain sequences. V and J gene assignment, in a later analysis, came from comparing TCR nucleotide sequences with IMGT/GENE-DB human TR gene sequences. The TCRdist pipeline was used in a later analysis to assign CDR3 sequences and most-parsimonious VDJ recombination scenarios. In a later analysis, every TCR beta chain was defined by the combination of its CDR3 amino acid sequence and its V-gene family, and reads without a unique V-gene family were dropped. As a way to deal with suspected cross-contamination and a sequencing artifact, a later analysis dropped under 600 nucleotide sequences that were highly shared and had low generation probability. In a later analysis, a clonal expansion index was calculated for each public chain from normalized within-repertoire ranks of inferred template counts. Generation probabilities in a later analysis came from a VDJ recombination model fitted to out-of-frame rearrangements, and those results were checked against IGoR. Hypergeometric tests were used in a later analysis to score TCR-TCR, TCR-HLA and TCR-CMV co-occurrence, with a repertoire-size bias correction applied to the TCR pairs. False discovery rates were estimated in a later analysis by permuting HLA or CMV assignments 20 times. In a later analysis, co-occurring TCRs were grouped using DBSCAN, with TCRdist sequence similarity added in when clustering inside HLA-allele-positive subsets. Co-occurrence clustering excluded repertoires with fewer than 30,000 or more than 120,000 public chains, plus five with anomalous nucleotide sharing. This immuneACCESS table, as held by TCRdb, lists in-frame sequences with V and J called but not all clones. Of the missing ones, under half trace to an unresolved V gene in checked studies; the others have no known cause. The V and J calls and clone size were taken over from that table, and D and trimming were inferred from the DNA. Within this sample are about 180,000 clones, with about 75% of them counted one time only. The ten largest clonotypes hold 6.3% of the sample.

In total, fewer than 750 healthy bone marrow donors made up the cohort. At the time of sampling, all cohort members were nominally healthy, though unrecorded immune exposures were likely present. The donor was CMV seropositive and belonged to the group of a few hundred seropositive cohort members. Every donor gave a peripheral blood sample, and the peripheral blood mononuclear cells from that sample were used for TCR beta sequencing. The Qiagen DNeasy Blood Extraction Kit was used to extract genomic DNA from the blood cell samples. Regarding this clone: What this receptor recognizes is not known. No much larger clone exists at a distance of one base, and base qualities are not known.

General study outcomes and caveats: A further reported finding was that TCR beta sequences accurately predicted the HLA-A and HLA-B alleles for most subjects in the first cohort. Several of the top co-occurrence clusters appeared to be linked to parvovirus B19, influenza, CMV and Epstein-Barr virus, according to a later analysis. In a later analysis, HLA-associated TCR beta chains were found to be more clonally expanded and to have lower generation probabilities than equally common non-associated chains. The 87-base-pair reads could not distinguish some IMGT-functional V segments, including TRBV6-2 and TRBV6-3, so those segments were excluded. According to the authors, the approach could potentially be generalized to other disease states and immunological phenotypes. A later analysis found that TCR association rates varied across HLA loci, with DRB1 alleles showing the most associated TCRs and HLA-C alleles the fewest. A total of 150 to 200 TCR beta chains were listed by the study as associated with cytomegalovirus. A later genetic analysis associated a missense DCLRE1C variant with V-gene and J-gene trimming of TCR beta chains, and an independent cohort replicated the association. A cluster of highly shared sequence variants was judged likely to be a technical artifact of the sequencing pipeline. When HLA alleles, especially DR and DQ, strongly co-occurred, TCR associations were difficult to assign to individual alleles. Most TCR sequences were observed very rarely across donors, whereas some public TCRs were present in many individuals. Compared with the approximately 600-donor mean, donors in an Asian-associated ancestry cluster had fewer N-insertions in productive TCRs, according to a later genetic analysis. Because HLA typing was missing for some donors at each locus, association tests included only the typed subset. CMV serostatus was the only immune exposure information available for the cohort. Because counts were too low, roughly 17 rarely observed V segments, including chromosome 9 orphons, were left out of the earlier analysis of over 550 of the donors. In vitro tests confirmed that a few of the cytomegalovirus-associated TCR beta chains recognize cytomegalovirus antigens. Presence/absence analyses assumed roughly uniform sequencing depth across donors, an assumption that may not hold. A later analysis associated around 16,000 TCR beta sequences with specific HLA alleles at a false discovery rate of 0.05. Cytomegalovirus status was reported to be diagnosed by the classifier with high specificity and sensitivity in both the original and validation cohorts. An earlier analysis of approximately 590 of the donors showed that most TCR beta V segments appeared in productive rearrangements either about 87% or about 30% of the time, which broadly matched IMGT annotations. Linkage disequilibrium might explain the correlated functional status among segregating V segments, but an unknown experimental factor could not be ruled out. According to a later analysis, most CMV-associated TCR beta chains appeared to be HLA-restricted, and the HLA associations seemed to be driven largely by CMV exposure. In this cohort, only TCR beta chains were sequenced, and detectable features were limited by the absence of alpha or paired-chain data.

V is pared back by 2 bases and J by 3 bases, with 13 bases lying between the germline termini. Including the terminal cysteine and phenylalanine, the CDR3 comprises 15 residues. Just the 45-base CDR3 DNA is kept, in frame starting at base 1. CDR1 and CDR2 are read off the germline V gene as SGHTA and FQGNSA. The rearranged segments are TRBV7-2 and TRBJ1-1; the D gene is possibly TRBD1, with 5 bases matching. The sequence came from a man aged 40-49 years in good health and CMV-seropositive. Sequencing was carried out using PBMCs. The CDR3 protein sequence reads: CASSLSGDSDTEAFF. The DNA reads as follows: TGTGCCAGCAGCTTATCGGGGGATAGCGACACTGAAGCTTTCTTT.